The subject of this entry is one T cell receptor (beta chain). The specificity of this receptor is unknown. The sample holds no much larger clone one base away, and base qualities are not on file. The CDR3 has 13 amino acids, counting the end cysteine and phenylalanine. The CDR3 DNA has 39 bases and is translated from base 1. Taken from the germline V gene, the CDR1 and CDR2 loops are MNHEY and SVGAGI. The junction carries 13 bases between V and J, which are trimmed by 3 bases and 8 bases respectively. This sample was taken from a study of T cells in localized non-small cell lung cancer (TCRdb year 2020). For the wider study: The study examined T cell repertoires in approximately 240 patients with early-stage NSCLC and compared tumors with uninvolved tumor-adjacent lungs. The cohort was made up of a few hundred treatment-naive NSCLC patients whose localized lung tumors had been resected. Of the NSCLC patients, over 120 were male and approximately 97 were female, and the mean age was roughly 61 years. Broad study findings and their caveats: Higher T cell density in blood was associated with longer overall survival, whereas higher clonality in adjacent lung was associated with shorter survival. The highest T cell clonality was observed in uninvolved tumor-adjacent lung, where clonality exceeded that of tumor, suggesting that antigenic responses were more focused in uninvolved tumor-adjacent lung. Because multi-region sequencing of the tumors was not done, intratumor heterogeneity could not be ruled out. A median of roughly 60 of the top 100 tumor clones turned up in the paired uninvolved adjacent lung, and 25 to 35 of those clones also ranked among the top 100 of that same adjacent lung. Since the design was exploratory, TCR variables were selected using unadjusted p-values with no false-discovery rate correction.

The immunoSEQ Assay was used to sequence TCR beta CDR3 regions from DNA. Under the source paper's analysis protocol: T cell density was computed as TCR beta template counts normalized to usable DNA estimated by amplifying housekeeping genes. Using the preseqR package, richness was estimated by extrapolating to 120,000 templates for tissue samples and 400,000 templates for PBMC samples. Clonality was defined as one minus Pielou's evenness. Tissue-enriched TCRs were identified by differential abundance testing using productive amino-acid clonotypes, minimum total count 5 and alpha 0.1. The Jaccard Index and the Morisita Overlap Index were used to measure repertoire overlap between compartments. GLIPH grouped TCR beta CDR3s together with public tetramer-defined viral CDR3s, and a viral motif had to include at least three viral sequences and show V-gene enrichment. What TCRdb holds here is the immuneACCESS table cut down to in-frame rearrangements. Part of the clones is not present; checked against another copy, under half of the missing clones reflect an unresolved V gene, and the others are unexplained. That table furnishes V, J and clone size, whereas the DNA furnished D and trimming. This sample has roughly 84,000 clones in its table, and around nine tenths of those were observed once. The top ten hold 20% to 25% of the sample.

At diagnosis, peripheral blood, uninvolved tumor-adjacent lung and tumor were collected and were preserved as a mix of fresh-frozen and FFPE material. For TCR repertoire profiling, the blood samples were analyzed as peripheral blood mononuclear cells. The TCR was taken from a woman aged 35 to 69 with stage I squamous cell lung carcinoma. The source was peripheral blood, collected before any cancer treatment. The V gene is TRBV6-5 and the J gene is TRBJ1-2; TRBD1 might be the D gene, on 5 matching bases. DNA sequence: TGTGCCAGCAGTTATGGGGCTTCGGGGGGCTACACCTTC. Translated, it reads CASSYGASGGYTF.